These 3 T cell receptor beta chains were all obtained from the same sample, sequenced in a study of blood T cell repertoires in COVID-19. The protocol was immunoSEQ multiplex PCR, while the TCRdb copy is restricted to in-frame clones and leaves out a portion. Here the sample spans some 150,000 clones, more than 80% being singletons. What was sequenced was peripheral blood. The receptors stem from a man aged 65-85 years with acute or convalescent COVID-19.

The chain is built from TRBV12-5 and TRBJ2-3, with a tentative D call TRBD2 (5 bases). V was shortened by 6 bases and J by 0 bases, with 10 bases between the two germline ends. The germline gives CDR1 LGHNT, CDR2 FRNRAP. The CDR3 consists of 14 residues. The CDR3 sequence: CASGLGVSTDTQYF. Written as DNA, the CDR3 is TGTGCTAGTGGCCTCGGGGTGAGCACAGATACGCAGTATTTT.

The chain joins TRBV5-1 to TRBJ1-2; a weak D match, TRBD1 (6 bases). Germline V gene data show CDR1 as SGHRS and CDR2 as YFSETQ. The V gene lost 0 bases and the J gene lost 7 bases, with 16 bases spanning the gap. There are 15 residues in the CDR3. In nucleotides, the CDR3 is TGCGCCAGCAGCTTGGCGGCAGGGGTGTCCGCTGGCTACACCTTC. Translating gives CASSLAAGVSAGYTF.

This rearrangement joins TRBV19 to TRBJ2-7; 10 nucleotides align to TRBD1. This CDR3 comprises 15 residues. V gave up 5 bases and J gave up 2 bases; unmatched junction bases: 6. Germline CDR1 LNHDA, CDR2 SQIVND (reference sequence). CDR3 sequence: CASSPPGQGTYEQYF. The CDR3, as DNA: TGTGCCAGTAGTCCGCCGGGACAGGGGACCTACGAGCAGTACTTC.